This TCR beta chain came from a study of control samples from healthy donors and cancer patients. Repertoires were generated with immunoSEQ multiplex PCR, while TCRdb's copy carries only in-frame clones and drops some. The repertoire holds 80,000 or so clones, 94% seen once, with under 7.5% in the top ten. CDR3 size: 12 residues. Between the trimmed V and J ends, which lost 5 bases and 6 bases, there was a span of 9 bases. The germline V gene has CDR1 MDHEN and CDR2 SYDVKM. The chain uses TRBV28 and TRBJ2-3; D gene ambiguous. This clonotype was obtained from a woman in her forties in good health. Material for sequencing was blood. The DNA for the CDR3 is TGTGCCAGCAGTCTCTCCCGTGATACGCAGTATTTT. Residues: CASSLSRDTQYF.